These 27 T cell receptor beta chains were all obtained from the same sample, sequenced in a study of blood T cell repertoires in COVID-19. Clones were sequenced by immunoSEQ multiplex PCR, and TCRdb holds only the in-frame ones, with some missing. This table has fewer than 700,000 clones, approximately 91% appearing once. Sequenced material: peripheral blood. These receptors came from a woman aged 50 to 65 with COVID-19, enrolled during active disease.

In this sample, this clone turned up a few times. The rearrangement joins TRBV6-1 to TRBJ1-6; D not resolved. This CDR3 contains 15 residues. V lost 1 base and J lost 0, with 4 bases in between. From germline, CDR1 is MNHNS and CDR2 SASEGT. CDR3 residues: CASSEDSSYNSPLHF. The CDR3, as DNA: TGTGCCAGCAGTGAAGACAGCTCCTATAATTCACCCCTCCACTTT.

This sequence joins TRBV19 and TRBJ2-3, with D maybe TRBD1 (6 bases). The length of the CDR3 is 15 residues. The V end was cut by 0 bases, the J end by 4 bases, with 11 bases between. Germline CDR1 reads LNHDA; CDR2 reads SQIVND (reference sequence). CDR3 sequence reads: CASSIEGGGADTQYF. The CDR3 region has the DNA TGTGCCAGTAGTATAGAAGGGGGTGGGGCAGATACGCAGTATTTT.

This chain links TRBV30 with TRBJ1-2; TRBD1 matches 10 bases. V dropped 4 bases and J dropped 7; count of bases not matched to a gene: 6. The CDR3 sequence is 13 residues long. CDR1 and CDR2 from the germline V gene are GTSNPN and SVGIG (reference sequence). The CDR3 here is CAWTGTGDSGYTF. The DNA for the CDR3 is TGTGCCTGGACTGGGACAGGGGACTCTGGCTACACCTTC.

In its sample, this clone was seen once. The chain links TRBV28 to TRBJ2-3; 9 positions agree with TRBD2. V was clipped by 2 bases and J by 6 bases; unmatched bases: 6. CDR3 size: 15 residues. Germline CDR1 and CDR2: MDHEN and SYDVKM. CDR3 nucleotide sequence: TGTGCCAGCAGTTTAGGACTAGCGCATGGGGATACGCAGTATTTT. Its translation is CASSLGLAHGDTQYF. Full variable domain (outside the CDR3, taken from reference TRBV28 and TRBJ2-3): DVKVTQSSRYLVKRTGEKVFLECVQDMDHENMFWYRQDPGLGLRLIYFSYDVKMKEKGDIPEGYSVSREKKERFSLILESASTNQTSMYLCASSLGLAHGDTQYFGPGTRLTVL.

The chain uses TRBV2 and TRBJ1-2; TRBD1 might be the D (5 bases). Germline V gives CDR1 SNHLY, CDR2 FYNNEI. The CDR3 spans 16 residues. Trimming took 4 bases from V and 2 from J, leaving 17 bases between them. CDR3 protein: CASSGRFMTENYGYTF. The CDR3 DNA reads TGTGCCAGCAGTGGACGGTTTATGACAGAAAACTATGGCTACACCTTC.

The genes are TRBV24-1 and TRBJ1-4; 7 nucleotides align to TRBD1. V dropped 9 bases and J dropped 6; count of bases not matched to a gene: 3. Per the germline V gene, CDR1 is KGHDR and CDR2 is SFDVKD. CDR3 size: 12 residues. CDR3 coding DNA: TGTGCCACCGGGGACAGCGATGAAAAACTGTTTTTT. Protein: CATGDSDEKLFF.

The genes are TRBV24-1 and TRBJ2-2; D unclear. The length of the CDR3 is 13 residues. Trimming stripped 3 bases from V and 4 bases from J, with 5 bases between. The germline gives CDR1 KGHDR, CDR2 SFDVKD. The CDR3 is CATSDEVTGELFF. DNA of the CDR3: TGTGCCACCAGTGATGAGGTCACCGGGGAGCTGTTTTTT.

This rearrangement joins TRBV2 to TRBJ2-7, with 7 bases fitting TRBD1. V dropped 6 bases and J dropped 0; count of bases not matched to a gene: 5. The germline CDR1 and CDR2 sequences are SNHLY and FYNNEI. There are 14 residues in the CDR3. CDR3 region: CASRVDRLSYEQYF. CDR3 DNA: TGTGCCAGCAGGGTGGACAGGCTCTCCTACGAGCAGTACTTC.

The chain recombines TRBV19 with TRBJ1-2, with D possibly being TRBD1 (5 bases). Germline assignment: CDR1 LNHDA and CDR2 SQIVND (reference sequence). The CDR3 runs to 15 residues. Trimming removed 3 bases at V and 1 base at J, with 12 bases between. The CDR3 is CASSIREEGNYGYTF. DNA of the CDR3: TGTGCCAGTAGTATCAGGGAGGAGGGTAACTATGGCTACACCTTC.

The chain joins TRBV2 to TRBJ2-3; D ambiguous. With 6 bases removed from V and 4 bases from J, the gap between germline ends came to 11 bases. The CDR3 contains 13 residues. Germline loops: CDR1 SNHLY, CDR2 FYNNEI. The DNA of the CDR3 is TGTGCCAGCAGATATCTGCCGGCAGATACGCAGTATTTT. It encodes CASRYLPADTQYF.

The rearrangement links TRBV12-3 or TRBV12-4 to TRBJ2-1; D unclear. Trimming pared 8 bases from V and 0 bases from J, leaving 8 bases between. The CDR3 contains 13 residues. CDR3 DNA: TGTGCCAGCGGTATCAGCTCCTACAATGAGCAGTTCTTC. Residues: CASGISSYNEQFF.

This clone was counted a few times. The genes are TRBV25-1 and TRBJ1-2; 7 positions agree with TRBD1. Trimming took 6 bases from V and 4 from J; bases not matched to a gene: 8. The CDR3 totals 14 residues. From germline, CDR1 is MGHDK and CDR2 SYGVNS. CDR3 nucleotides: TGTGCCAGCAGCGAGGGGGCATTCGGCTATGGCTACACCTTC. As protein: CASSEGAFGYGYTF.

The CDR3 bases are TGTGCCAGCAGTTCCGAGGACAGGTTAAACACTGAAGCTTTCTTT. Translation: CASSSEDRLNTEAFF. V gene TRBV6-5 combines with J gene TRBJ1-1, with TRBD1 matching 7 bases. The CDR3 is made up of 15 amino acids. CDR1 and CDR2 (germline): MNHEY, SVGAGI. The V and J ends lost 4 bases and 2 bases, in that order; junction bases with no gene match: 7.

The chain employs TRBV5-6 and TRBJ2-7, with D maybe TRBD1 (5 bases). The CDR3 extends over 15 amino acids. V lost 0 bases and J lost 3, with 13 bases in between. Germline V gene lookup returns CDR1 SGHDT and CDR2 YYEEEE. CDR3 sequence (DNA): TGTGCCAGCAGCTTGGTGATAGGCCAGGGCTACGAGCAGTACTTC. This codes for CASSLVIGQGYEQYF.

V gene TRBV10-3 combines with J gene TRBJ2-7; 13 nucleotides line up with TRBD2. The CDR3 consists of 15 residues. Germline trimming cut 0 bases from V and 5 bases from J; bases unmatched to any gene: 1. Germline values: CDR1 ENHRY, CDR2 SYGVKD. CDR3 in amino acids: CAISESTSGGNEQYF. CDR3 nucleotides: TGTGCCATCAGTGAGTCGACTAGCGGGGGGAACGAGCAGTACTTC.

V usage is TRBV5-1 and J usage is TRBJ1-1; 8 bases line up with TRBD1. CDR3 length: 14 residues. Germline-derived CDR1 and CDR2 are SGHRS and YFSETQ. The V segment lost 1 base and the J segment 5 bases; nucleotides outside the gene matches: 4. DNA for the CDR3: TGCGCCAGCAGCTTGAGTACAGGGGGTACTGAAGCTTTCTTT. Amino acids: CASSLSTGGTEAFF. The full variable domain, with the rest looked up from reference TRBV5-1 and TRBJ1-1, is KAGVTQTPRYLIKTRGQQVTLSCSPISGHRSVSWYQQTPGQGLQFLFEYFSETQRNKGNFPGRFSGRQFSNSRSEMNVSTLELGDSALYLCASSLSTGGTEAFFGQGTRLTVV.

Only one count was recorded for this clone. The chain combines TRBV29-1 with TRBJ1-1; D remains unclear. The V end lost 5 bases, the J end lost 3 bases, and 19 bases lay between the germline ends. Germline V gene data show CDR1 as SQVTM and CDR2 as ANQGSEA. The CDR3 runs 15 residues. The CDR3 sequence is CSVFPFSSVDTEAFF. CDR3 nucleotide sequence: TGCAGCGTTTTCCCTTTTAGTTCCGTGGACACTGAAGCTTTCTTT.

V and J are TRBV5-1 and TRBJ1-2; 8 bases fit TRBD1. V was clipped by 3 bases and J by 8 bases; unmatched bases: 18. CDR1 is SGHRS, CDR2 YFSETQ, per germline. This CDR3 region has 17 residues. The CDR3 loop is CASSSLETGTGNLGYTF. CDR3 sequence (DNA): TGCGCCAGCAGCTCTTTAGAAACCGGGACAGGAAACCTGGGCTACACCTTC. The full variable domain, with the rest looked up from reference TRBV5-1 and TRBJ1-2, is KAGVTQTPRYLIKTRGQQVTLSCSPISGHRSVSWYQQTPGQGLQFLFEYFSETQRNKGNFPGRFSGRQFSNSRSEMNVSTLELGDSALYLCASSSLETGTGNLGYTFGSGTRLTVV.

The chain couples TRBV9 to TRBJ1-2, with a possible D match to TRBD1 (5 bases). Trimming took off 5 bases at V and 7 bases at J, with 24 bases between the two ends. Germline CDR1 reads SGDLS; CDR2 reads YYNGEE. The CDR3 is 16 amino acids. The CDR3 spells CASSNTGLGGLGGYTF. The CDR3, as DNA: TGTGCCAGCAGTAATACCGGGCTGGGGGGTCTGGGTGGCTACACCTTC.

CDR3 sequence (DNA): TGCACCAGCAGCCCCATACAGCGGGGGGGCTCTAGCACAGATACGCAGTATTTT. Protein sequence: CTSSPIQRGGSSTDTQYF. The genes are TRBV1 and TRBJ2-3; the D call of TRBD2 is as the table states it, not checked on the DNA. TRBV1 is tagged as a pseudogene. This CDR3 contains 18 residues.

This chain joins TRBV27 and TRBJ2-2, with a possible D match to TRBD2 (6 bases). This CDR3 is built from 17 residues. V lost 3 bases and J lost 6, with 20 bases in between. In germline, CDR1 is MNHEY, CDR2 SMNVEV (reference sequence). The CDR3 region has the DNA TGTGCCAGCAGTTTCACCCTTCGGGGGTTGAAGGCCGGGGAGCTGTTTTTT. Protein: CASSFTLRGLKAGELFF.

The chain links TRBV6-1 to TRBJ1-4, with 12 nucleotides matching TRBD1. The trim removed 0 bases at V and 5 bases at J, leaving 19 bases unmatched. Germline values: CDR1 MNHNS, CDR2 SASEGT. This CDR3 has 22 amino acids. The CDR3 nucleotides read TGTGCCAGCAGTGAAGCCAGGGACAGGGGGCTACAAATGAAAAATTACAATGAAAAACTGTTTTTT. It codes for CASSEARDRGLQMKNYNEKLFF.

This chain connects TRBV30 to TRBJ1-2; TRBD1 matches at 7 bases. The ends lost 8 bases at V and 2 bases at J; junction bases unmatched: 5. CDR1 is GTSNPN and CDR2 is SVGIG in the germline V gene (reference sequence). This CDR3 comprises 12 residues. The DNA of the CDR3 is TGTGCCGGGACAGCACAGAACTATGGCTACACCTTC. Amino acids: CAGTAQNYGYTF.

This clone was seen more than once but under ten times. The identical CDR3 is also encoded by other nucleotide sequences in the sample. The CDR3 spells CASSFRNSPLHF. CDR3 sequence (DNA): TGTGCCAGCAGCTTTCGGAATTCACCCCTCCACTTT. This chain joins TRBV7-9 and TRBJ1-6, with D unresolved. CDR1 is SEHNR and CDR2 is FQNEAQ in the germline V gene (reference sequence). V was clipped by 3 bases and J by 7 bases, with 4 bases between them. The CDR3 totals 12 residues.

The chain uses TRBV6-5 and TRBJ2-5; the match to TRBD1 covers 8 bases. This CDR3 contains 14 residues. Germline CDR1 MNHEY, CDR2 SVGAGI. V was pared by 5 bases and J by 4 bases, with 6 bases of the junction left unmatched. CDR3 nucleotide sequence: TGTGCCAGCAGTAAATCAGGGGGCGCAGAGACCCAGTACTTC. Its translation: CASSKSGGAETQYF.

The V gene is TRBV5-1, the J gene TRBJ2-5, with a weak D call TRBD1 (5 bases). The CDR3 is made up of 12 amino acids. CDR1 SGHRS and CDR2 YFSETQ come from the germline V gene. The V end was cut by 4 bases, the J end by 5 bases, with 9 bases between. CDR3 region: CASSLTAETQYF. The CDR3, as DNA: TGCGCCAGCAGCCTGACAGCGGAGACCCAGTACTTC.

This clone has a handful of counts. This chain connects TRBV5-4 to TRBJ1-5; D perhaps matches TRBD1 (5 bases). Trimming cost V 0 bases and J 9 bases, with 10 bases left between them. The V gene's germline CDR1 is SGHNT and CDR2 YYREEE (reference sequence). The CDR3 loop spans 13 amino acids. CDR3 sequence: CASSLEGEGPQHF. CDR3 DNA sequence: TGTGCCAGCAGCTTGGAAGGGGAGGGGCCCCAGCATTTT.